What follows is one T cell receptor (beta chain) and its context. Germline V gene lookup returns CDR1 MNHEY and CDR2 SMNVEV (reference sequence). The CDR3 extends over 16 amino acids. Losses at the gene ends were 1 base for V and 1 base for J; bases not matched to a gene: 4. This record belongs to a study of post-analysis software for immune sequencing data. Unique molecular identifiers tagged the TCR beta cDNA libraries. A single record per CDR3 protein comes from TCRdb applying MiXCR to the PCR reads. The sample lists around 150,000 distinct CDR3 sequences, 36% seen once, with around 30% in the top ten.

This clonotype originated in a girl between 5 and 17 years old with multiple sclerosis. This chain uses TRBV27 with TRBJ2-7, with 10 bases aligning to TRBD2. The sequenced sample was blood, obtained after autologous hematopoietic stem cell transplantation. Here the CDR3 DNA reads TGTGCCAGCAGTTTATGGGGGACTAGCGCATCCTACGAGCAGTACTTC. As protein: CASSLWGTSASYEQYF.